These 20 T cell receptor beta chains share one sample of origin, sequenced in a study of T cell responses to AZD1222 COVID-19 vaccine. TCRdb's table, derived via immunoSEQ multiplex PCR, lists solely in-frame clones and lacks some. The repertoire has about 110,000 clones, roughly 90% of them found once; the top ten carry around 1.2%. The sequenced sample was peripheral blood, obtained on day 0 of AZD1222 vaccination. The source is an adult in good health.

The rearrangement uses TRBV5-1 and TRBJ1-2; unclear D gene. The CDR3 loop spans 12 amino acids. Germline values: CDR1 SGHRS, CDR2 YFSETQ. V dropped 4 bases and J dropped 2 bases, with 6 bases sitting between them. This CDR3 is CASSADNYGYTF. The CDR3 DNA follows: TGCGCCAGCAGCGCCGACAACTATGGCTACACCTTC.

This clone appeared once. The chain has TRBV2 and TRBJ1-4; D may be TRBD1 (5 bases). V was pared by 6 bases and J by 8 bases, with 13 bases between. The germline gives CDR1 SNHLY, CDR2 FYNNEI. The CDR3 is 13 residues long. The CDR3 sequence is CASRTAGAEKLFF. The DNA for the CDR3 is TGTGCCAGCAGAACCGCCGGGGCCGAAAAACTGTTTTTT.

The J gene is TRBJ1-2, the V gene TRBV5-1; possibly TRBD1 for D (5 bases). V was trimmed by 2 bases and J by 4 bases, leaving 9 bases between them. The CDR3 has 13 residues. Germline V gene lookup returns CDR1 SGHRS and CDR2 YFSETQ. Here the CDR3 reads CASSFHDSYGYTF. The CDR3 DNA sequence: TGCGCCAGCAGCTTTCACGACAGCTATGGCTACACCTTC.

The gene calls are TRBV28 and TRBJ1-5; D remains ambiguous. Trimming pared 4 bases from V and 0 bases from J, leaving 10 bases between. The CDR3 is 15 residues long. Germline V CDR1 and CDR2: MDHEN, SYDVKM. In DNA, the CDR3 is TGTGCCAGCAGTTCCGGGGTGAATAGCAATCAGCCCCAGCATTTT. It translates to CASSSGVNSNQPQHF.

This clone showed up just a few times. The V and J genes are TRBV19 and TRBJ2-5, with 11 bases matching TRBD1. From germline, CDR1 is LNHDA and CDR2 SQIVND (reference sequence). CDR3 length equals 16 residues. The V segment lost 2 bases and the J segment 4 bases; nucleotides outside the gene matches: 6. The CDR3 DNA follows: TGTGCCAGTAGTATAAGCGGACAGGGGGCGGGAGAGACCCAGTACTTC. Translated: CASSISGQGAGETQYF.

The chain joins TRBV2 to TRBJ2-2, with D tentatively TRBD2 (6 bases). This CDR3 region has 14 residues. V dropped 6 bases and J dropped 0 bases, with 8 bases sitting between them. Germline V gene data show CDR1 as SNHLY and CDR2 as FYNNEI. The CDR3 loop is CASRGGANTGELFF. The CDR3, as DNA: TGTGCCAGCAGGGGAGGAGCGAACACCGGGGAGCTGTTTTTT.

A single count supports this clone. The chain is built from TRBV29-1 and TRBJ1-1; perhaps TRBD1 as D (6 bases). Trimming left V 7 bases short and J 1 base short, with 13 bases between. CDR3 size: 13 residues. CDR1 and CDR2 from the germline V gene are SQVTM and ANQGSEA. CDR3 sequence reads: CSGRQERNTEAFF. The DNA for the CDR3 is TGCAGCGGAAGACAGGAAAGGAACACTGAAGCTTTCTTT.

CDR3 loop: CAWIRDRGNYGYTF. CDR3 nucleotides: TGTGCCTGGATACGGGACAGGGGTAACTATGGCTACACCTTC. The chain couples TRBV30 to TRBJ1-2, with TRBD1 matching over 10 bases. The CDR3 totals 14 residues. J gave up 1 base and V 4 bases, and 3 bases lay outside the gene matches. CDR1 and CDR2 (germline): GTSNPN, SVGIG (reference sequence).

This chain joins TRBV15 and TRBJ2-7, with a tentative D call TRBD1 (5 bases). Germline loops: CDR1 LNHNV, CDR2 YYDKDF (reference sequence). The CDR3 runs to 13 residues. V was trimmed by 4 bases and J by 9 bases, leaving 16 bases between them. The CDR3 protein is CATSTLVGDRQYF. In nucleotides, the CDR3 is TGTGCCACCAGCACATTGGTAGGGGATAGGCAGTACTTC.

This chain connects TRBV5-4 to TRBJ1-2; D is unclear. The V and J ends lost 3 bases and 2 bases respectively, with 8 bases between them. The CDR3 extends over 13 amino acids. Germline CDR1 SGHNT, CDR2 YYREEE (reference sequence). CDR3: CASSSPGNYGYTF. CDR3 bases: TGTGCCAGCAGCTCCCCGGGGAACTATGGCTACACCTTC.

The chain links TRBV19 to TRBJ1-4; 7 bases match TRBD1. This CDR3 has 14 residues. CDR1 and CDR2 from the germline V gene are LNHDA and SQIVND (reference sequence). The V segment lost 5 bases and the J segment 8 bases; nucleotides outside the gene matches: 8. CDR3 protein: CASSQTGSREKLFF. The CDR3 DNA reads TGTGCCAGTAGTCAGACAGGGAGTCGGGAAAAACTGTTTTTT.

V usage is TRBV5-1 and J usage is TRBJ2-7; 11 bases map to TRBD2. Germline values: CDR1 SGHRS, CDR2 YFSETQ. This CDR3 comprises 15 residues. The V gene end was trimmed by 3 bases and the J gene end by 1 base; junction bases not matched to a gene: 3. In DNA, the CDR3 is TGCGCCAGCAGCTCGGGACTAGCGGCTTCCTACGAGCAGTACTTC. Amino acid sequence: CASSSGLAASYEQYF. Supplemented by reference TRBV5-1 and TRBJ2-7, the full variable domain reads KAGVTQTPRYLIKTRGQQVTLSCSPISGHRSVSWYQQTPGQGLQFLFEYFSETQRNKGNFPGRFSGRQFSNSRSEMNVSTLELGDSALYLCASSSGLAASYEQYFGPGTRLTVT.

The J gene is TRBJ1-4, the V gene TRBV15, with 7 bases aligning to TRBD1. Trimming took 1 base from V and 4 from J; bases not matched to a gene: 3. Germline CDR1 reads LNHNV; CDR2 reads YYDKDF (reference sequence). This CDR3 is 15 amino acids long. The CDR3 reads CATSRGRQGNEKLFF. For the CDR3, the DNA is TGTGCCACCAGCAGAGGCCGACAGGGTAATGAAAAACTGTTTTTT.

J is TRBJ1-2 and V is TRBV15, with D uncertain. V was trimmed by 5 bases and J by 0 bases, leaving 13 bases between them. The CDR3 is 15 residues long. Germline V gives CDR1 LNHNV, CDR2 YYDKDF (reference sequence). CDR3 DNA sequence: TGTGCCACCAGCTACATAGCCTTTGCTAACTATGGCTACACCTTC. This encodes CATSYIAFANYGYTF.

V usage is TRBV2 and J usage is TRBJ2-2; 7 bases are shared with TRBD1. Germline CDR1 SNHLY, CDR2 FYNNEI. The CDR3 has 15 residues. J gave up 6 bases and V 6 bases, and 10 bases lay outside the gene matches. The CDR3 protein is CASRADRVVSGELFF. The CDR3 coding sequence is TGTGCCAGCAGGGCTGACAGGGTAGTATCCGGGGAGCTGTTTTTT.

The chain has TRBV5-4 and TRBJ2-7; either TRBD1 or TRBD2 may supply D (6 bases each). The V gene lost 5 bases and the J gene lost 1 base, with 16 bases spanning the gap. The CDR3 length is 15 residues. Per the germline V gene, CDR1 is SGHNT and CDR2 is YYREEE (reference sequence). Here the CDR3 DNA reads TGTGCCAGCAGGCCCGGGGCGGGACATTCCTACGAGCAGTACTTC. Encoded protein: CASRPGAGHSYEQYF.

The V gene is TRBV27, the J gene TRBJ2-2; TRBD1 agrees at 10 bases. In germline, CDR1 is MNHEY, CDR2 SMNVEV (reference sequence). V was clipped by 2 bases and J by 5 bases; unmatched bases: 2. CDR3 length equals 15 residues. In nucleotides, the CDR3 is TGTGCCAGCAGTTTACGGGACAGGGGAACCGGGGAGCTGTTTTTT. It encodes CASSLRDRGTGELFF.

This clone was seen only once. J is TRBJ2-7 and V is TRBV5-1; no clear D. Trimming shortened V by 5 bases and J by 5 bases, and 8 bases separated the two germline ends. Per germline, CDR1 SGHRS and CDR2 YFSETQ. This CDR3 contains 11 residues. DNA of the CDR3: TGCGCCAGCAGAGAGAGAAACGAGCAGTACTTC. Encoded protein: CASRERNEQYF.

CDR3 amino acids: CASSSTLNSPLHF. CDR3 nucleotide sequence: TGTGCCAGCAGCTCCACTCTAAATTCACCCCTCCACTTT. The chain uses TRBV7-6 and TRBJ1-6, with D unclear. The length of the CDR3 is 13 residues. Trimming took 4 bases from V and 7 from J, leaving 8 bases between them. Per germline, CDR1 SGHVS and CDR2 FNYEAQ.

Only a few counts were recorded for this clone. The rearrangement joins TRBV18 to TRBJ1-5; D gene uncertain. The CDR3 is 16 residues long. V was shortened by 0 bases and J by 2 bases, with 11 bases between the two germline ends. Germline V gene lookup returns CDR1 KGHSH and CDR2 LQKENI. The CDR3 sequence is CASSPPVSRGNQPQHF. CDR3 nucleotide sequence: TGTGCCAGCTCACCACCAGTTTCCAGAGGCAATCAGCCCCAGCATTTT.